This T cell receptor (beta chain) was identified during a study of pediatric ulcerative colitis. Rectal tissue came from one to two pinch biopsies taken at colonoscopy. Libraries were prepared by immunoSEQ multiplex PCR; TCRdb keeps only in-frame clonotypes and omits some of them. This repertoire shows about 35,000 clones, approximately 78% found once; its top ten account for approximately 1%. The sequencing input was gut tissue. This TCR was sampled from a boy aged 5-17 years with mild ulcerative colitis.

The CDR3 coding sequence is TGTGCCAGTAGTACAGACAGGGCCCCTTACAATGAGCAGTTCTTC. Translating gives CASSTDRAPYNEQFF. The chain is built from TRBV19 and TRBJ2-1; 7 positions match TRBD1. Germline trimming cut 4 bases from V and 4 bases from J; bases unmatched to any gene: 7. The germline V gene has CDR1 LNHDA and CDR2 SQIVND (reference sequence). The CDR3 is 15 residues long.